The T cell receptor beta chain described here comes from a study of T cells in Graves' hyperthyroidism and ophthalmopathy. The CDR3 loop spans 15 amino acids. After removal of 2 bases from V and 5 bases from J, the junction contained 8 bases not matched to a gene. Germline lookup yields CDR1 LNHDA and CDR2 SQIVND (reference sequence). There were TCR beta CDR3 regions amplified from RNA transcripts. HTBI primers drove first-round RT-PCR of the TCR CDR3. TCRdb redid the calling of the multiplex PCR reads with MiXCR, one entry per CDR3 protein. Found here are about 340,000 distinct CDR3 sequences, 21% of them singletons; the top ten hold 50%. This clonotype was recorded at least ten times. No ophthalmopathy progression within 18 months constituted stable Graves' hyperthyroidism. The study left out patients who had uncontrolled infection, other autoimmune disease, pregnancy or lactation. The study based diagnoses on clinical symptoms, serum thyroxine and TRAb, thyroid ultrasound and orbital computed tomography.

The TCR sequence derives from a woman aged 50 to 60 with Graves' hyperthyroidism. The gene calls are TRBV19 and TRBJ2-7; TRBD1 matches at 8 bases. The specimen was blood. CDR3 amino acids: CASSISGQGRNEQYF. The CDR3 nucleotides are TGTGCCAGTAGTATATCCGGACAGGGTAGGAACGAGCAGTACTTC.